Below are 14 T cell receptor beta chains sequenced from a single sample in a study of blood T cell repertoires in COVID-19 (dated by TCRdb to 2020 to 2022). Receptors were amplified or captured by the immunoSEQ multiplex PCR assay. TCRdb re-hosts the immuneACCESS table, in-frame sequences only. Its copies lack some clones; in the studies checked, an unresolved V gene accounts for under half of them, and the cause for the rest is not known. The sample table lists a few hundred thousand clones, over 75% of them with a count of one. Approximately 4% of the sample comes from the top ten. The sequenced sample consisted of peripheral blood. The receptors come from a woman between 45 and 60 years old with active or convalescent COVID-19.

This clone was counted between two and nine times. The CDR3 sequence is CASSPSGGLGHHEQYF. Written as DNA, the CDR3 is TGTGCCAGCAGCCCTAGCGGGGGCCTTGGCCACCACGAGCAGTACTTC. The rearrangement uses TRBV11-2 and TRBJ2-7, with TRBD2 matching 10 bases. J was trimmed by 5 bases and V by 5 bases; bases with no gene match: 12. CDR3 size: 16 residues. The germline V gene has CDR1 SGHAT and CDR2 FQNNGV.

V gene TRBV4-1 combines with J gene TRBJ2-7; 14 bases fit TRBD2. With V trimmed by 0 bases and J by 3 bases, 10 bases remained unmatched. In germline, CDR1 is MGHRA, CDR2 YSYEKL. The CDR3 has 19 amino acids. DNA of the CDR3: TGCGCCAGCAGCCAAGACATCGGGACTAGCGGGGGCCGGTACTACGAGCAGTACTTC. This encodes CASSQDIGTSGGRYYEQYF.

The rearrangement links TRBV5-4 to TRBJ2-1; TRBD2 is a possible D gene (6 bases). The ends were cut back, 9 bases at V and 6 bases at J, with 13 bases in the middle. Germline V CDR1 and CDR2: SGHNT, YYREEE (reference sequence). The CDR3 is 12 residues long. CDR3 sequence: CATTGSFNEQFF. The CDR3 DNA is TGTGCCACTACCGGGAGCTTCAATGAGCAGTTCTTC.

This chain uses TRBV6-5 with TRBJ1-1, with 9 bases matching TRBD1. Trimming cost V 6 bases and J 4 bases; bases outside gene matches: 6. Germline V gene sequence: CDR1 MNHEY, CDR2 SVGAGI. The CDR3 runs to 14 residues. The CDR3 reads CASRPGQGITEAFF. The CDR3 region has the DNA TGTGCCAGCAGACCGGGACAGGGAATCACTGAAGCTTTCTTT.

The rearrangement uses TRBV11-3 and TRBJ2-1, with D tentatively TRBD1 (6 bases). This CDR3 contains 15 residues. Germline V lookup: CDR1 SGHNT, CDR2 YENEEA. V lost 4 bases, J lost 2 bases, and 12 bases lay in between. CDR3 in DNA: TGTGCCAGCAGCTCGGACAGTAGGACCTACAATGAGCAGTTCTTC. This translates into CASSSDSRTYNEQFF. The whole variable domain, remainder taken from reference TRBV11-3 and TRBJ2-1, is EAGVVQSPRYKIIEKKQPVAFWCNPISGHNTLYWYLQNLGQGPELLIRYENEEAVDDSQLPKDRFSAERLKGVDSTLKIQPAELGDSAVYLCASSSDSRTYNEQFFGPGTRLTVL.

This sequence joins TRBV30 and TRBJ2-7, with D perhaps TRBD1 (5 bases). Per the germline V gene, CDR1 is GTSNPN and CDR2 is SVGIG (reference sequence). This CDR3 spans 13 amino acids. The V end was cut by 0 bases, the J end by 4 bases, with 10 bases between. The chain's CDR3 is CAWSVGATYEQYF. Written as DNA, the CDR3 is TGTGCCTGGAGTGTTGGGGCCACGTACGAGCAGTACTTC.

This chain links TRBV7-8 with TRBJ2-5; the D is unclear. CDR3 length equals 14 residues. Germline loops: CDR1 SGHVS, CDR2 FQNEAQ. V dropped 10 bases and J dropped 4 bases, with 19 bases sitting between them. The CDR3 loop reads CATAIALVRETQYF. For the CDR3, the DNA is TGTGCCACCGCAATCGCTCTAGTTAGAGAGACCCAGTACTTC.

This chain connects TRBV27 to TRBJ2-7; TRBD2 aligns across 11 bases. CDR3 length: 17 residues. V lost 1 base to trimming and J lost 2 bases; unmatched junction nucleotides: 7. Germline V CDR1 and CDR2: MNHEY, SMNVEV (reference sequence). DNA for the CDR3: TGTGCCAGCAGTTTATACCCCTTGACTAGCGGGGCCTACGAGCAGTACTTC. Amino acid sequence: CASSLYPLTSGAYEQYF.

The chain recombines TRBV18 with TRBJ2-3; TRBD2 aligns across 10 bases. The ends lost 6 bases at V and 6 bases at J; junction bases unmatched: 15. The CDR3 is made up of 17 amino acids. The germline CDR1 and CDR2 sequences are KGHSH and LQKENI. This CDR3 is CASSSYRPSGRPDTQYF. For the CDR3, the DNA is TGTGCCAGCTCCTCTTATCGTCCTAGCGGGAGACCCGATACGCAGTATTTT.

The V gene is TRBV9, the J gene TRBJ1-1; a weak D match, TRBD1 (5 bases). Germline V gene data show CDR1 as SGDLS and CDR2 as YYNGEE. The CDR3 has 14 residues. The V and J ends lost 6 bases and 12 bases respectively, with 24 bases between them. CDR3 nucleotide sequence: TGTGCCAGCACCCCCTGGGACGATCTGCGGGGGACTTTCTTT. Its protein is CASTPWDDLRGTFF.

The sample holds a few counts of this clone. The V gene is TRBV9, the J gene TRBJ2-3, with a tentative D call TRBD2 (5 bases). Trimming cost V 7 bases and J 5 bases, with 20 bases left between them. The CDR3 runs 15 residues. In germline, CDR1 is SGDLS, CDR2 YYNGEE. CDR3: CASSPGLNPVDTQYF. The DNA for the CDR3 is TGTGCCAGCTCTCCCGGACTCAATCCGGTAGATACGCAGTATTTT.

The CDR3 DNA sequence: TGTGCCAGCAGTTTCGCGGGGCCAACCTACGAGCAGTACTTC. This sequence encodes CASSFAGPTYEQYF. The J gene is TRBJ2-7, the V gene TRBV28; possible D gene TRBD2, 6 bases. This CDR3 is 14 amino acids long. V was trimmed by 3 bases and J by 2 bases, leaving 11 bases between them. Germline V gene lookup returns CDR1 MDHEN and CDR2 SYDVKM.

The chain uses TRBV12-2 and TRBJ2-1; the table gives TRBD2 as D, unverified against the DNA. TRBV12-2 is listed as a pseudogene. This CDR3 has 16 residues. As DNA, the CDR3 is TGTGCAAGTCGCTCCCATAGCTGTTACTCCTACAATGAGCAGTTCTTC. Amino acids: CASRSHSCYSYNEQFF.

The chain couples TRBV15 to TRBJ1-4; D is uncertain. Germline values: CDR1 LNHNV, CDR2 YYDKDF (reference sequence). The CDR3 consists of 14 residues. V was cut by 1 base and J by 0 bases, with 3 bases left in between. DNA for the CDR3: TGTGCCACCAGCAGAGCAGCAACTAATGAAAAACTGTTTTTT. This sequence encodes CATSRAATNEKLFF.